These T cell receptor beta chains were read from a single sample in a study of vaccination effects on CD4 cells after COVID-19. These receptors have no identified antigens. Profiled with immunoSEQ multiplex PCR; TCRdb holds only in-frame clones, not every one. The sample shows some 12,000 clones, more than 70% of them seen only once. Source: CD4+ T cells from PBMCs cultured with SARS-CoV-2 spike peptides, taken after COVID-19 vaccination. These receptors all stem from a human donor who received a COVID-19 vaccine. Each CDR3 is given with its conserved first and last residue. A D gene is named only where the DNA matches it firmly. Clone size is shown for a subset of rows, as once, few, many or a class of expanded clone.

NA NA TRBJ2-5 TRBV28 CASSTPDYQETQYF TGTGCCAGCAGCACCCCCGATTACCAAGAGACCCAGTACTTC
TRBD1 NA TRBJ2-7 TRBV19 CASTRCKGGPSYEQYF TGTGCCAGTACCAGATGTAAAGGGGGCCCCTCCTACGAGCAGTACTTC
NA NA TRBJ2-1 TRBV7-9 CASSLRGETYNEQFF TGTGCCAGCAGCTTACGCGGGGAAACCTACAATGAGCAGTTCTTC
NA medium-sized TRBJ2-2 TRBV18 CASSATTGGATGELFF TGTGCCAGCTCAGCGACTACAGGGGGGGCAACCGGGGAGCTGTTTTTT
NA NA TRBJ2-7 TRBV6-1 CASSPSGSYEQYF TGTGCCAGCAGCCCCTCGGGGTCCTACGAGCAGTACTTC
NA few TRBJ1-1 TRBV19 CASSIRAGSPEAFF TGTGCCAGTAGTATAAGGGCAGGGTCTCCTGAAGCTTTCTTT
NA NA TRBJ1-2 TRBV7-3 CASSLESGKLRDGYTF TGTGCCAGCAGCTTAGAATCCGGGAAACTAAGGGATGGCTACACCTTC
NA once TRBJ1-5 TRBV6-6 CASSTPGGNQPQHF TGTGCCAGCAGTACACCGGGAGGCAATCAGCCCCAGCATTTT
NA once TRBJ1-3 TRBV4-2 CASSQDGQAGNTIYF TGTGCCAGCAGCCAAGATGGGCAGGCTGGAAACACCATATATTTT
TRBD2 NA TRBJ2-7 TRBV24-1 CATSDLWTRHYEQYF TGTGCCACCAGTGATTTGTGGACTAGACACTACGAGCAGTACTTC